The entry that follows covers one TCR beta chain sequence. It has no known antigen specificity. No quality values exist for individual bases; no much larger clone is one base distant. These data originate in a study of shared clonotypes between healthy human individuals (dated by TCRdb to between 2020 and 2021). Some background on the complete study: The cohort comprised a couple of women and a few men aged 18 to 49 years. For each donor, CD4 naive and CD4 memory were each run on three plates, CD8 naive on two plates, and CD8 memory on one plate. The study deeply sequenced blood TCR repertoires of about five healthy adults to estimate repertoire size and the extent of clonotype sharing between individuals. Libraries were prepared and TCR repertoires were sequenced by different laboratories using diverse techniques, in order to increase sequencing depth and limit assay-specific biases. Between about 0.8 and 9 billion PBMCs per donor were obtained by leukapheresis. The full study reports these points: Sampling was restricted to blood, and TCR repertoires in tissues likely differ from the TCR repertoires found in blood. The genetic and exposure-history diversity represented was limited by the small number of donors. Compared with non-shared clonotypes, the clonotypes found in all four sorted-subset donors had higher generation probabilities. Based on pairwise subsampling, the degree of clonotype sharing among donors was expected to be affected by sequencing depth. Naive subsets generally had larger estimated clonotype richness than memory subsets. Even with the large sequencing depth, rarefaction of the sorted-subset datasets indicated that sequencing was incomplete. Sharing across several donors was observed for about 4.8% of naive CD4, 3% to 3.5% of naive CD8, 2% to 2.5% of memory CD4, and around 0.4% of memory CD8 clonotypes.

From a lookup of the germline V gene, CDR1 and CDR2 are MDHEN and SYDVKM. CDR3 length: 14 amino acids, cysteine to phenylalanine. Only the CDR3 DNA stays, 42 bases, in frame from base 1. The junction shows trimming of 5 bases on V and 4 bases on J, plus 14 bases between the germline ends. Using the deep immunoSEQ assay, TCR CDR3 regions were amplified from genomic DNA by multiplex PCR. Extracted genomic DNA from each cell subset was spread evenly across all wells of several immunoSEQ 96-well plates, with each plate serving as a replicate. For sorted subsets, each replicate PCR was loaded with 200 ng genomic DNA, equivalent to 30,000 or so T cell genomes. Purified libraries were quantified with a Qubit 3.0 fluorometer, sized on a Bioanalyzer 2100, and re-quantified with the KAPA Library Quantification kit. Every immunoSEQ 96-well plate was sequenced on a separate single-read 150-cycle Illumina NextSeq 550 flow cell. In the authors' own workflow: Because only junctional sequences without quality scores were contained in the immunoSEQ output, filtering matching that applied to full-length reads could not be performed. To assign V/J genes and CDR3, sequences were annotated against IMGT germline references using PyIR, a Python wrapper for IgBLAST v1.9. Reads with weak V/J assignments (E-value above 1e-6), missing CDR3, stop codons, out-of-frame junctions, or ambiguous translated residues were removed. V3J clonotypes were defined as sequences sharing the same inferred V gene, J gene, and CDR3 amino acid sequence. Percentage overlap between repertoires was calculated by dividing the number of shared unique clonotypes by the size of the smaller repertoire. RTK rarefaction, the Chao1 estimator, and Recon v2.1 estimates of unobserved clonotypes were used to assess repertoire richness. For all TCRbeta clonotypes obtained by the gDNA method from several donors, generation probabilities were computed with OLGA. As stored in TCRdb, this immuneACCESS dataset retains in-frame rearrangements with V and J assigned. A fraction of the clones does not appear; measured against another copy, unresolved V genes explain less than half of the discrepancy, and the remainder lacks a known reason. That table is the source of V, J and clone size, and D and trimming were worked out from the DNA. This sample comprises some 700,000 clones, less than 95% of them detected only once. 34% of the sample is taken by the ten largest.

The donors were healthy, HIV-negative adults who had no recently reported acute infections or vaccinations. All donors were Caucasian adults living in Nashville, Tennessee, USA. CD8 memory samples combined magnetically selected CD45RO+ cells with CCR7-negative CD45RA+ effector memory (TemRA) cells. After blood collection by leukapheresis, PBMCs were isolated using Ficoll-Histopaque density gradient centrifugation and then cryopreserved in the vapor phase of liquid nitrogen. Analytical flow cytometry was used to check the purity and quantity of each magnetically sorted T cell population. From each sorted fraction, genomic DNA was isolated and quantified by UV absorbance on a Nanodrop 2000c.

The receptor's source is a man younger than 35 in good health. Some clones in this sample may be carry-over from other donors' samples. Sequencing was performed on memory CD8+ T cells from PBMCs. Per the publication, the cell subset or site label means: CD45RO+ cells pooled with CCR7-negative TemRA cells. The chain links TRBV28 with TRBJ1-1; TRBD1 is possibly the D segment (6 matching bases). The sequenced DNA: TGTGCCAGCAGTCCCCCGGGGGGCTCCACTGAAGCTTTCTTT. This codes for CASSPPGGSTEAFF.